This T cell receptor beta chain is from a study of T cells in Graves' hyperthyroidism and ophthalmopathy. The CDR3 consists of 15 residues. Between the trimmed V and J ends, which lost 1 base and 5 bases, there was a span of 14 bases. Germline CDR1 reads LGHDT; CDR2 reads YNNKEL (reference sequence). This clonotype came up many times. Its target is not known. RNA transcripts yielded amplified TCR beta CDR3 regions. HTBI primers were employed in a first-round RT-PCR of the TCR CDR3. TCRdb processed the multiplex PCR reads anew with MiXCR; each CDR3 protein has one entry. Among over 350,000 distinct CDR3 sequences listed, around an eighth were seen once. Study-level points and caveats: Blood shared most expanded thyroid clonotypes above 0.001. In the analysis, a 13 V-J model separated ophthalmopathy from stable hyperthyroidism. The model's output predicted ophthalmopathy at a median of 6.5 months prior to onset.

The TCR comes from a man aged 45 to 65 with Graves' ophthalmopathy. V gene TRBV3-1 combines with J gene TRBJ2-5; the D is unclear. The sequenced sample consisted of blood. CDR3 loop: CASSQGAGGWETQYF. For the CDR3, the DNA is TGTGCCAGCAGCCAAGGCGCAGGTGGCTGGGAGACCCAGTACTTC.